The entry below describes one TCR beta chain. Trimming took off 3 bases at V and 0 bases at J, with 25 bases between the two ends. Germline loops: CDR1 SGHRS, CDR2 YFSETQ. CDR3 length: 20 amino acids. Clones were read by immunoSEQ multiplex PCR, and TCRdb kept only the in-frame ones, dropping some. Altogether under 55,000 clones are present, more than 75% being singletons, with the ten largest covering over 1.1%. This specimen belongs to a study of T cell changes during pregnancy in multiple sclerosis. V and J are TRBV5-1 and TRBJ2-1; weak D call: TRBD2 (5 bases). This TCR was sampled from a female donor with multiple sclerosis, enrolled in a pregnancy study. Sequencing was carried out using PBMCs (not recorded whether the cells were cultured). The CDR3 DNA is TGCGCCAGCAGCTCCCGAGGAGGTAGGGAGAGCCCGAGCTCCTACAATGAGCAGTTCTTC. It encodes CASSSRGGRESPSSYNEQFF.